The rows below give T cell receptor beta chains drawn from one sample of a study of blood T cell repertoires in COVID-19. Profiled with immunoSEQ multiplex PCR; TCRdb holds only in-frame clones, not every one. The repertoire holds around 100,000 clones, with roughly 90% as singletons. Material: peripheral blood. The receptors derive from a woman in her sixties or seventies with acute or convalescent COVID-19. Both conserved end residues are part of each CDR3. A D gene is named only where the DNA matches it firmly. Some rows mark clone size as missing; the rest say once, few, many or name a class of expanded clone.

d_gene	v_gene	abundance	j_gene	CDR3nt	CDR3aa
TRBD1	TRBV28	NA	TRBJ1-1	TGTGCCAGCAGTTTTGGGACAGGGAACACTGAAGCTTTCTTT	CASSFGTGNTEAFF
NA	TRBV5-8	NA	TRBJ2-5	TGTGCCAGCAGCCCCACCGGGACCCAGTACTTC	CASSPTGTQYF
TRBD1	TRBV15	NA	TRBJ1-4	TGTGCCACCAGCAGAGAACAGGGGGGTCTGGGAAAACTGTTTTTT	CATSREQGGLGKLFF
NA	TRBV19	NA	TRBJ2-5	TGTGCCAGCAAACCGAACAGGGCCCAAGAGACCCAGTACTTC	CASKPNRAQETQYF
NA	TRBV3-1/TRBV3-2	NA	TRBJ1-2	TGTGCCAGCAGCCAAGATCCCAACAGGGAGTATGGCTACACCTTC	CASSQDPNREYGYTF
TRBD2	TRBV5-1	few	TRBJ2-2	TGCGCCAGCAGCGGCCTGGGACTAGCGGGAGCGAACACCGGGGAGCTGTTTTTT	CASSGLGLAGANTGELFF
TRBD1	TRBV28	NA	TRBJ1-3	TGTGCCAGCAGGCCGACAGGGGAGGTGAACACCATATATTTT	CASRPTGEVNTIYF
NA	TRBV6-5	NA	TRBJ1-1	TGTGCCAGCAGTTTGGACTTGGGGGGCACTGAAGCTTTCTTT	CASSLDLGGTEAFF
TRBD1	TRBV9	NA	TRBJ2-5	TGTGCCAGCAGCGCCAGGGGGCGCGGATTCGAGGAGACCCAGTACTTC	CASSARGRGFEETQYF
TRBD2	TRBV5-1	few	TRBJ2-3	TGCGCCAGCAGCTTGAGGCCTAGCGGGAGTGCAGATACGCAGTATTTT	CASSLRPSGSADTQYF
TRBD1	TRBV30	NA	TRBJ1-5	TGTGCCTGGGGGGGACAGGGGAATCAGCCCCAGCATTTT	CAWGGQGNQPQHF
NA	TRBV10-3	NA	TRBJ1-2	TGTGCCATCAGCCCGGGACATGATTTTGGCTACACCTTC	CAISPGHDFGYTF
TRBD1	TRBV3-1/TRBV3-2	NA	TRBJ1-2	TGTGCCAGCAGCCAAGGCCCCACCGGGACAGGGGATGGCTACACCTTC	CASSQGPTGTGDGYTF
TRBD1	TRBV5-1	NA	TRBJ2-7	TGCGCCAGCAGCCCCGACAGGGTAGGCGACGAGCAGTACTTC	CASSPDRVGDEQYF
NA	TRBV15	NA	TRBJ2-6	TGTGCCACCAGCAGAGAGGGGGGGCAGGGCTCTGGGGCCAACGTCCTGACTTTC	CATSREGGQGSGANVLTF
TRBD1	TRBV28	NA	TRBJ2-7	TGTGCCAGCAGTTTAGTGACAGGGTACTCCGAGCAGTACTTC	CASSLVTGYSEQYF
NA	TRBV6-5	NA	TRBJ1-4	TGTGCCAGCAGTTACGGAGGGAGTTACCTTGAAAAACTGTTTTTT	CASSYGGSYLEKLFF
TRBD2	TRBV5-1	NA	TRBJ2-1	TGCGCCAGCAGCTTCGGGACTATGGGAAATGAGCAGTTCTTC	CASSFGTMGNEQFF